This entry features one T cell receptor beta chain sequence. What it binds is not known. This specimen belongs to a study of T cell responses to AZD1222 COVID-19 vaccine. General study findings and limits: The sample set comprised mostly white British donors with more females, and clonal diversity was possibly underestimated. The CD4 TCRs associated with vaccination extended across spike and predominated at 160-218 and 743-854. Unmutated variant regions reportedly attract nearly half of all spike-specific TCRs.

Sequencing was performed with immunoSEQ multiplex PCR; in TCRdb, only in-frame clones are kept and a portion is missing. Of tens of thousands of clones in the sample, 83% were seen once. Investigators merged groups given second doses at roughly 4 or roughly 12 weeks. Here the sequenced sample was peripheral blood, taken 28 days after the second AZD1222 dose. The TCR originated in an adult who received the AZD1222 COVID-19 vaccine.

In DNA form, the CDR3 reads TGCGCCAGCAGCCAAGATGCCAGGAGCCCCTCTCACTTT. Protein: CASSQDARSPSHF. V and J are TRBV4-1 and TRBJ1-6, with D uncertain. Trimming removed 0 bases from V and 19 bases from J, with 16 bases in between. From germline, CDR1 is MGHRA and CDR2 YSYEKL. This CDR3 has 13 amino acids.